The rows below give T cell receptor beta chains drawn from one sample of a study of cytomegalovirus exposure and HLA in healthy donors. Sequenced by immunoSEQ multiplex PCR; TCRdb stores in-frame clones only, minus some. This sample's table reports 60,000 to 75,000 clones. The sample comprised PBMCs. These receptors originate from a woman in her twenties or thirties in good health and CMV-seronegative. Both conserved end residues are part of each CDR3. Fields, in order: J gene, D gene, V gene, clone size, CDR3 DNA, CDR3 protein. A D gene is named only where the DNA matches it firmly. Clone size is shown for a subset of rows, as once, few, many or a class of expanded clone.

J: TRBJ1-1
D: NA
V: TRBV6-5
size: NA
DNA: TGTGCCAGCAGGCTTCCGGGAGGGACTGAAGCTTTCTTT
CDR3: CASRLPGGTEAFF

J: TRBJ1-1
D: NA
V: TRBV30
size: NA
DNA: TGTGCCTGGAGTGTGCCAGGGCCCCCTGAAGCTTTCTTT
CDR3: CAWSVPGPPEAFF

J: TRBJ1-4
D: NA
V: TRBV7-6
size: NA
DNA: TGTGCCAGCAGCCAGGCGCGGGGCAAACTGTTTTTT
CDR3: CASSQARGKLFF

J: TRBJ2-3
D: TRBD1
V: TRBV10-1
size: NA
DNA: TGCGCCAGCAGTGGGGGGACAGGGGTTGTAGATACGCAGTATTTT
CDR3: CASSGGTGVVDTQYF

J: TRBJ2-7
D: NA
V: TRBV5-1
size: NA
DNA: TGCGCCAGCAGCTCCCGGGACACCTTCTACGAGCAGTACTTC
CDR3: CASSSRDTFYEQYF

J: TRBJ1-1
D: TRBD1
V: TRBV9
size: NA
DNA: TGTGCCAGCAGCGCCACAGGGGGTCGTGAAGCTTTCTTT
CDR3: CASSATGGREAFF

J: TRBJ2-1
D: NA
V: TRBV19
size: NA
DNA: TGTGCCAGTAGTATACCGAAGCGGAGCCCCCGTTCTGAGCAGTTCTTC
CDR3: CASSIPKRSPRSEQFF

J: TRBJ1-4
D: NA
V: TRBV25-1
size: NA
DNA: TGTGCCAGCAGTGGATCCCGCGGGGGGGATGAAAAACTGTTTTTT
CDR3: CASSGSRGGDEKLFF

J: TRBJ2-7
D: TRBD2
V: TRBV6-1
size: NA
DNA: TGTGCCGGATCAGGGAGGGTGGACGAGCAGTACTTC
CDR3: CAGSGRVDEQYF

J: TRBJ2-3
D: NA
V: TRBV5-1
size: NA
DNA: TGCGCCAGCAGCCCCCTTTGGGGGGACACAGATACGCAGTATTTT
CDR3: CASSPLWGDTDTQYF

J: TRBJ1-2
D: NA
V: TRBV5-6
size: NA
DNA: TGTGCCAGTCGTACAGCTATCCTCAACTATGGCTACACCTTC
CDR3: CASRTAILNYGYTF

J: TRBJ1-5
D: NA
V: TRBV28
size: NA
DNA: TGTGCCAGCAGTTTATGGGGGGGAAATCAGCCCCAGCATTTT
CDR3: CASSLWGGNQPQHF

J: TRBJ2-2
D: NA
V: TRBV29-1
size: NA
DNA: TGCAGCGTTCTAACCCGGAACACCGGGGAGCTGTTTTTT
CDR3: CSVLTRNTGELFF

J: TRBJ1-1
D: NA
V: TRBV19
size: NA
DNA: TGTGCCAGTAGTCTCAGGTACCTGAACACTGAAGCTTTCTTT
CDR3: CASSLRYLNTEAFF

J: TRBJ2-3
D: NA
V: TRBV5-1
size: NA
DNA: TGCGCCAGCAGCTTGGGGGCAGGATACGATACGCAGTATTTT
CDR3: CASSLGAGYDTQYF

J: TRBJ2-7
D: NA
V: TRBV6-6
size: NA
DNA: TGTGCCAGTCGGGTGTGGGGACAACTCTACGAGCAGTACTTC
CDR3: CASRVWGQLYEQYF

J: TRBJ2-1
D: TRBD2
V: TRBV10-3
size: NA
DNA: TGTGCCACCTCGGCGGGACTAGCGGGAGGAAATGAGCAGTTCTTC
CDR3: CATSAGLAGGNEQFF

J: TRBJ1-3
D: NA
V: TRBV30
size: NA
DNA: TGTGCCTGGAGTGTAAATAGTCCCGGAAACACCATATATTTT
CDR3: CAWSVNSPGNTIYF

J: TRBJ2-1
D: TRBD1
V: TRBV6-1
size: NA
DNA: TGTGCCAGCAGGAAGGACAGGAGCTCCTACAATGAGCAGTTCTTC
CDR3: CASRKDRSSYNEQFF

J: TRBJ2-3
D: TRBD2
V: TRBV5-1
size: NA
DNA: TGCGCCAGCAGCATAGCGGGAGGAACAGATACGCAGTATTTT
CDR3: CASSIAGGTDTQYF

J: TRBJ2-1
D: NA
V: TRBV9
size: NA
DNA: TGTGCCAGCAGCCGTAGTTCAGGGCTGAGCTCCTACAATGAGCAGTTCTTC
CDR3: CASSRSSGLSSYNEQFF

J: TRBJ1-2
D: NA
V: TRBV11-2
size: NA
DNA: TGTGCCAGCAGCCCCCCGTTTAGCCTGGATCGCGGCTACACCTTC
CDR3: CASSPPFSLDRGYTF

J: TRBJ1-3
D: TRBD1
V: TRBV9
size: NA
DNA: TGTGCCAGCAGCCCTGGGGTTGGACAGGGCTCAACTGGAAACACCATATATTTT
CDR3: CASSPGVGQGSTGNTIYF

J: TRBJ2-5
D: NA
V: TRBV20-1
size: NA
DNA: TGCATGGTGGGAGAAGAGACCCAGTACTTC
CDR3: CMVGEETQYF

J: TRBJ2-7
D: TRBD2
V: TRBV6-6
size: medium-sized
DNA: TGTGCCAGCAGTGTCCTGGGGACTAGCGGCTACGAGCAGTACTTC
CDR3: CASSVLGTSGYEQYF

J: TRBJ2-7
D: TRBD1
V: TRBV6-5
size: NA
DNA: TGTGCCAGCAGTTCCCCGGGACAGGCCTACGAGCAGTACTTC
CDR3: CASSSPGQAYEQYF

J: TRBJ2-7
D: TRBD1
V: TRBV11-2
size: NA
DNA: TGTGCCAGCAGCCAGGGCCGCGGCGGACAGGGGATTGCCTACGAGCAGTACTTC
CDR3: CASSQGRGGQGIAYEQYF

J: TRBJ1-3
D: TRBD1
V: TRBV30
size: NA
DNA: TGTGCCTGGAGTGCCGACAGGGCCTCTGGAAACACCATATATTTT
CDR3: CAWSADRASGNTIYF

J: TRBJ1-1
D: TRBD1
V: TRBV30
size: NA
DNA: TGTGCCTGGAGTAAGGGACAGCGGAACACTGAAGCTTTCTTT
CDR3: CAWSKGQRNTEAFF

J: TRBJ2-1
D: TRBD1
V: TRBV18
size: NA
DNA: TGTGCCAGCTCTCTTCTTCAGGGGGCCGAATCCTACAATGAGCAGTTCTTC
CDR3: CASSLLQGAESYNEQFF

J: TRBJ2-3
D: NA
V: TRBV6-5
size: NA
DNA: TGTGCCAGCAGCTCGGCCCGCGGGACGCAGTATTTT
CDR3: CASSSARGTQYF

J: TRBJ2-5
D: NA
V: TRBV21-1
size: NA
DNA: TGTGCCAGCAGCACGTACAGGGAGGGTCAAGAGACCCAGTACTTC
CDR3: CASSTYREGQETQYF

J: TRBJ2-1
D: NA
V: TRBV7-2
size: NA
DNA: TGTGCCAGCAGCTCCCCTCGTGTATTGAACAACAATGAGCAGTTCTTC
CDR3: CASSSPRVLNNNEQFF

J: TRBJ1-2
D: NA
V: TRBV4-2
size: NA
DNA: TGTGCCAGCAGCCAAGATCGGGGGTTCGAGGGCTACACCTTC
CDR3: CASSQDRGFEGYTF

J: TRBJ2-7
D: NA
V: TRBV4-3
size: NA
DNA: TGCGCCAGCAGCCAAGTGCGAACCTACGAGCAGTACTTC
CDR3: CASSQVRTYEQYF

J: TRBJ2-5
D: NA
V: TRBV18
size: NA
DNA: TGTGCCAGCTCACCCGGGGAGACCCAGTACTTC
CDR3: CASSPGETQYF

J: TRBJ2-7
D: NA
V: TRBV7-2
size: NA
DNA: TGTGCCAGCAGCCCCCGGACTCGCTCCTACGAGCAGTACTTC
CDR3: CASSPRTRSYEQYF

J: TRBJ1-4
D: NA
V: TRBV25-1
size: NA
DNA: TGTGCCAGCAGTGAATGGAGGGGAGGGACTAATGAAAAACTGTTTTTT
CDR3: CASSEWRGGTNEKLFF

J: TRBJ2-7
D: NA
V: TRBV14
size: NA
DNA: TGTGCCAGCAGCCAAGTCTACGGCGGAGCCTACGAGCAGTACTTC
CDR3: CASSQVYGGAYEQYF

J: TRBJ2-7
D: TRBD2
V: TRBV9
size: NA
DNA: TGTGCCAGCAGCTCCGGCCTTGGGGCGGGAGAAAACGAGCAGTACTTC
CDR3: CASSSGLGAGENEQYF

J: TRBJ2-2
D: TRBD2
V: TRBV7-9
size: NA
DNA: TGTGCCAGCAGCCCACTAGCGGGAGGGCCTTCGTACACCGGGGAGCTGTTTTTT
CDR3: CASSPLAGGPSYTGELFF

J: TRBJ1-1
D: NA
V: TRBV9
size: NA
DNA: TGTGCCAGCAGCGGGACAGTACCCACTGAAGCTTTCTTT
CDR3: CASSGTVPTEAFF

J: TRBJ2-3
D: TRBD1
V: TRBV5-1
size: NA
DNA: TGCGCCAGCAGCTACGGGACAGTCCGCACAGATACGCAGTATTTT
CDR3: CASSYGTVRTDTQYF

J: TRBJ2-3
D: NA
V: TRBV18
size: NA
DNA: TGTGCCAGCTCACCACTTGAGACACAACAGGCAGATACGCAGTATTTT
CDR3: CASSPLETQQADTQYF

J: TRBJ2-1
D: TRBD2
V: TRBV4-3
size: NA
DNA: TGCGCCAGCAGCCAAGACCGGACTAGCGGGGCTCCCAATGAGCAGTTCTTC
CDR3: CASSQDRTSGAPNEQFF

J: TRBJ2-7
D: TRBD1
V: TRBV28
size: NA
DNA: TGTGCCAGCAGTCAGTGGACAGGGGGCAGCGTCGACGAGCAGTACTTC
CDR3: CASSQWTGGSVDEQYF

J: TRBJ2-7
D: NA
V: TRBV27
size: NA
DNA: TGTGCCAGCAGTTTAGACCCAGGGGGGAACGAGCAGTACTTC
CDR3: CASSLDPGGNEQYF

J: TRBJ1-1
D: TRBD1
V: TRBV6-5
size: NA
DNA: TGTGCCAGCAGCACCCCTAGGAGGGGGCAAACTGAAGCTTTCTTT
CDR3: CASSTPRRGQTEAFF

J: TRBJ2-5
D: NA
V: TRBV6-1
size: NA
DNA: TGTGCCAGCAGTGAAGGTACCTTAGCGGACCAAGAGACCCAGTACTTC
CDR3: CASSEGTLADQETQYF

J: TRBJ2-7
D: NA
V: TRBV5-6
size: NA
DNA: TGTGCCAGCAGCCCCCCGCTCGGGGGTATTCGGGACTACGAGCAGTACTTC
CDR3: CASSPPLGGIRDYEQYF

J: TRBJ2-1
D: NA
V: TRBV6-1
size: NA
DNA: TGTGCCAGCAGTGAAGGCGCAAATGAGCAGTTCTTC
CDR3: CASSEGANEQFF

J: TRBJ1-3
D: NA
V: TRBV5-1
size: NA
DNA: TGCGCCAGCAGCTTACAGGCCGGCCATTCCTCTGGAAACACCATATATTTT
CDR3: CASSLQAGHSSGNTIYF

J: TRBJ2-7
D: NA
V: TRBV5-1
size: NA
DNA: TGCGCCAGCAGCTTGGTCCCTACGGACGAGCAGTACTTC
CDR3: CASSLVPTDEQYF

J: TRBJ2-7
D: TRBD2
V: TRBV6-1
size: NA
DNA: TGTGCCAGCAGTTATGTAGCGGGGGCCTACGAGCAGTACTTC
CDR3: CASSYVAGAYEQYF